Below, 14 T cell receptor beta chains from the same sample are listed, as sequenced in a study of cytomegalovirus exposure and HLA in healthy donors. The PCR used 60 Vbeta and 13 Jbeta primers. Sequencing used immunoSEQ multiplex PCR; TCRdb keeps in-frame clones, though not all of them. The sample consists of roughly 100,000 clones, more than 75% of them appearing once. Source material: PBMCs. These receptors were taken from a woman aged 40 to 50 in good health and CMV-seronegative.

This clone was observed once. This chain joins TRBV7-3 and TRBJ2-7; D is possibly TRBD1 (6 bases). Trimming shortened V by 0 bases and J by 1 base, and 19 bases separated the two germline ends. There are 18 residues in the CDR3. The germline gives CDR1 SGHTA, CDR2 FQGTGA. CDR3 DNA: TGTGCCAGCAGCTTAACAGCCGAGGGACATCCTAGTTCCTACGAGCAGTACTTC. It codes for CASSLTAEGHPSSYEQYF.

CDR3 sequence (DNA): TGTGCCAGCAGCCCGGGGACTAGCCGACTCTCCGCAGAGCAGTACTTC. This encodes CASSPGTSRLSAEQYF. J is TRBJ2-7 and V is TRBV5-4; the match to TRBD2 covers 9 bases. The junction had 15 bases not matched to a gene; V was cut back by 4 bases and J by 7 bases. Germline lookup yields CDR1 SGHNT and CDR2 YYREEE (reference sequence). The CDR3 totals 16 residues.

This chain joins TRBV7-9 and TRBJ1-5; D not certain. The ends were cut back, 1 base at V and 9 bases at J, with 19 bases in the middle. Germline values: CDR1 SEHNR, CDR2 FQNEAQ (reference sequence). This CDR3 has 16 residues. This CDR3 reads CASSLEGGSAGRPQHF. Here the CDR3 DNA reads TGTGCCAGCAGCTTAGAGGGTGGAAGCGCGGGTAGGCCCCAGCATTTT. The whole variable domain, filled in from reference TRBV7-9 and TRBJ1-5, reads DTGVSQNPRHKITKRGQNVTFRCDPISEHNRLYWYRQTLGQGPEFLTYFQNEAQLEKSRLLSDRFSAERPKGSFSTLEIQRTEQGDSAMYLCASSLEGGSAGRPQHFGDGTRLSIL.

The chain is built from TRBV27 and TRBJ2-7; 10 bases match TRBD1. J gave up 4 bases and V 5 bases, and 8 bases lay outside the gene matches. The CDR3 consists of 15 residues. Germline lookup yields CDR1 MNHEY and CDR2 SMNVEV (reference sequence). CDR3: CASSARQGASYEQYF. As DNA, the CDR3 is TGTGCCAGCAGTGCTCGACAGGGGGCTTCGTACGAGCAGTACTTC.

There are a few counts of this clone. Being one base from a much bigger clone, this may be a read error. CDR3 loop: CASSRAGTSGIYEQYF. DNA of the CDR3: TGCGCCAGCAGCCGTGCCGGGACTAGCGGGATCTACGAGCAGTACTTC. This sequence joins TRBV4-3 and TRBJ2-7; 13 positions agree with TRBD2. The V gene's germline CDR1 is LGHNA and CDR2 YSLEER. This CDR3 is 16 amino acids long. The junction had 6 bases not matched to a gene; V was cut back by 4 bases and J by 3 bases.

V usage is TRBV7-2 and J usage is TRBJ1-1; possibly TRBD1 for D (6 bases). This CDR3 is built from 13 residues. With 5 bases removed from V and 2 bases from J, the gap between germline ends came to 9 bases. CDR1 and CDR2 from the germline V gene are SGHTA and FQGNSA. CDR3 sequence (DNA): TGTGCCAGCAGCGGGGGCTTAAACACTGAAGCTTTCTTT. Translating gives CASSGGLNTEAFF.

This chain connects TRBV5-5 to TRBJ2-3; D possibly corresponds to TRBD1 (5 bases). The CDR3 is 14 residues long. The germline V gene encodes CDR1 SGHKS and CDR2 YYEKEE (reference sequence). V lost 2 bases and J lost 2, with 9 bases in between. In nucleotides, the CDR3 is TGTGCCAGCAGCTTTGGGGCACTCACAGATACGCAGTATTTT. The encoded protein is CASSFGALTDTQYF. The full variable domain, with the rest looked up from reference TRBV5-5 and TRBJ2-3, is DAGVTQSPTHLIKTRGQQVTLRCSPISGHKSVSWYQQVLGQGPQFIFQYYEKEERGRGNFPDRFSARQFPNYSSELNVNALLLGDSALYLCASSFGALTDTQYFGPGTRLTVL.

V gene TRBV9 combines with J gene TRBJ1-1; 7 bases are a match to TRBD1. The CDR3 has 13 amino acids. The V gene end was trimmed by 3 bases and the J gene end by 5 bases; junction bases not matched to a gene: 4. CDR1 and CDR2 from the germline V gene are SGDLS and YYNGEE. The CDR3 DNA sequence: TGTGCCAGCAGCGCCGAACAGGGGACTGAAGCTTTCTTT. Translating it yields CASSAEQGTEAFF.

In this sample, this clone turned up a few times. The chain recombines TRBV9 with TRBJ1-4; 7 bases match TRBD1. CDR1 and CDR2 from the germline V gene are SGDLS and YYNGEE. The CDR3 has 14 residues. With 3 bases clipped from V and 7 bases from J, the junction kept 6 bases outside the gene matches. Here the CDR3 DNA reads TGTGCCAGCAGCGCCGGGACAGTGGGTGAAAAACTGTTTTTT. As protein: CASSAGTVGEKLFF.

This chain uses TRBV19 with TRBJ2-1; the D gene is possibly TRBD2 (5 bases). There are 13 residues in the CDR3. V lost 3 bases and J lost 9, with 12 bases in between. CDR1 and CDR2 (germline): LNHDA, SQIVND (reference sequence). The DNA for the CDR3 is TGTGCCAGTAGTATTCTCCTAGCCAGTGAGCAGTTCTTC. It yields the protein CASSILLASEQFF.

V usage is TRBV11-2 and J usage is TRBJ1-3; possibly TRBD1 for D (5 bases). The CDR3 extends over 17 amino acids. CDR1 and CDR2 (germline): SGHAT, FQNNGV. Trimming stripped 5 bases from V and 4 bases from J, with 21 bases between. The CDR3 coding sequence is TGTGCCAGCAGCCTCAGGGAAGAAGCTACGCTGGGAAACACCATATATTTT. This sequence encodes CASSLREEATLGNTIYF.

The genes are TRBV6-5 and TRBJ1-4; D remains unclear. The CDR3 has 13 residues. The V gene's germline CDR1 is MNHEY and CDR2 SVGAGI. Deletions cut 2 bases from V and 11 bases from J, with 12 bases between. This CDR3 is CASSYDPARKLFF. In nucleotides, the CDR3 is TGTGCCAGCAGTTACGACCCAGCGAGGAAACTGTTTTTT.

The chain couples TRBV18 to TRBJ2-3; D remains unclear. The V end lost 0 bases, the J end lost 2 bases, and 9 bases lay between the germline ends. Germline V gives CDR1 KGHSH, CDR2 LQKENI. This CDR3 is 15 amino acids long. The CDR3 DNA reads TGTGCCAGCTCACCACCCAGAATATTCACAGATACGCAGTATTTT. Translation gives CASSPPRIFTDTQYF.

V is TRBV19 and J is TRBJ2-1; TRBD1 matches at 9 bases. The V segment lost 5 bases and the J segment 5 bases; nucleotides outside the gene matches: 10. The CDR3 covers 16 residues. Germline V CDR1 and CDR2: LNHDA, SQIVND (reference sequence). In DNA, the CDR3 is TGTGCCAGTAGTGACGCCCGGGACAGGGTCCACAATGAGCAGTTCTTC. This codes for CASSDARDRVHNEQFF.